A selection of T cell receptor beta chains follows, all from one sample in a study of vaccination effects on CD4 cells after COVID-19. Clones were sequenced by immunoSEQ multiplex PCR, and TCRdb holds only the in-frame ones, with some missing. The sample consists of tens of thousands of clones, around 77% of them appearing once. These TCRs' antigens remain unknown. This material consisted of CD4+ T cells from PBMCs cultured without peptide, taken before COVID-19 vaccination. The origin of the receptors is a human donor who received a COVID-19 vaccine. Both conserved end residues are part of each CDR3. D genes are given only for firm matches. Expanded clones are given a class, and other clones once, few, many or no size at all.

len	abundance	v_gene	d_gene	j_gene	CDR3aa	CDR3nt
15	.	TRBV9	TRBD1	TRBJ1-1	CASSPDRGRATEAFF	TGTGCCAGCAGCCCCGACAGGGGGCGAGCCACTGAAGCTTTCTTT
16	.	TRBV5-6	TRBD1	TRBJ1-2	CASSLPGTGGNYGYTF	TGTGCCAGCAGCTTGCCTGGGACAGGGGGGAACTATGGCTACACCTTC
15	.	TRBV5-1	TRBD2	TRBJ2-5	CASSLRASGGETQYF	TGCGCCAGCAGCTTGAGGGCTAGCGGGGGTGAGACCCAGTACTTC
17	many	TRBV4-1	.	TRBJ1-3	CASSHPGQTYSGNTIYF	TGCGCCAGCAGCCACCCCGGGCAGACCTACTCTGGAAACACCATATATTTT
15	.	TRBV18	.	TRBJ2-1	CASSPRTGALNEQFF	TGTGCCAGCTCACCACGGACGGGGGCATTGAATGAGCAGTTCTTC
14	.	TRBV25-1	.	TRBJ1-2	CASSQLGAHYGYTF	TGTGCCAGCAGTCAGCTGGGGGCTCACTATGGCTACACCTTC
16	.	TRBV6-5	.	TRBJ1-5	CASSSRWGDITQPQHF	TGTGCCAGCAGTTCCCGTTGGGGGGATATTACTCAGCCCCAGCATTTT
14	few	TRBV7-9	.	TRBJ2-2	CASSPTWATGELFF	TGTGCCAGCAGCCCGACGTGGGCGACCGGGGAGCTGTTTTTT
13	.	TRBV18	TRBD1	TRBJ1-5	CASSPTGVEPQHF	TGTGCCAGCTCACCCACAGGGGTCGAGCCCCAGCATTTT
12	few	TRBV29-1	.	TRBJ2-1	CSGRQVADEQFF	TGCAGCGGCCGACAGGTCGCCGATGAGCAGTTCTTC
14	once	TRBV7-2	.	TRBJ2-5	CASRPRGGQETQYF	TGTGCCAGCAGACCAAGGGGGGGACAAGAGACCCAGTACTTC
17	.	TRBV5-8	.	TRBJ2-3	CASSFGLFKRVTDTQYF	TGTGCCAGCAGCTTCGGACTATTCAAAAGGGTCACAGATACGCAGTATTTT
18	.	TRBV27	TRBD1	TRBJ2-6	CASSSIQGISSGANVLTF	TGTGCCAGCAGTTCGATACAGGGGATTTCCTCTGGGGCCAACGTCCTGACTTTC
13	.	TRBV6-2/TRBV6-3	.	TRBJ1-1	CASSYSLPPEAFF	TGTGCCAGCAGTTACAGCCTGCCCCCTGAAGCTTTCTTT
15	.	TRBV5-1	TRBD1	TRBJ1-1	CASSKDRGWGTEAFF	TGCGCCAGCAGCAAAGACAGGGGCTGGGGCACTGAAGCTTTCTTT
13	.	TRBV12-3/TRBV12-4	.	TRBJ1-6	CASSFLDHSPLHF	TGTGCCAGCAGTTTTTTGGACCATTCACCCCTCCACTTT
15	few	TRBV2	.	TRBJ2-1	CASRGVRGPQYEQFF	TGTGCCAGCCGCGGGGTGCGGGGGCCACAGTATGAGCAGTTCTTC
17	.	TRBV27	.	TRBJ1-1	CASSLFTVGGRNTEAFF	TGTGCCAGCAGTTTATTTACGGTAGGGGGACGGAACACTGAAGCTTTCTTT
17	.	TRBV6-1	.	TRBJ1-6	CASSERGWGQANSPLHF	TGTGCCAGCAGTGAAAGAGGGTGGGGGCAAGCGAATTCACCCCTCCACTTT
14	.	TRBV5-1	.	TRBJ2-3	CASGRVSAADTQYF	TGCGCCAGCGGCAGGGTATCCGCGGCAGATACGCAGTATTTT
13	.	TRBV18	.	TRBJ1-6	CASLGQLNSPLHF	TGTGCCAGCTTAGGACAGCTAAATTCACCCCTCCACTTT
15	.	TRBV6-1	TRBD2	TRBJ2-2	CASSERGGQTGELFF	TGTGCCAGCAGTGAGCGGGGGGGCCAAACCGGGGAGCTGTTTTTT
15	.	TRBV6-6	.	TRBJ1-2	CASSLRTDQGNGYTF	TGTGCCAGCAGCCTTCGAACCGACCAGGGGAACGGCTACACCTTC
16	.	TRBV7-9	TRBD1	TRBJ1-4	CASSAASGQINEKLFF	TGTGCCAGCAGCGCAGCCTCGGGACAGATCAATGAAAAACTGTTTTTT
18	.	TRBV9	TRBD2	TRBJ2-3	CASSAPLSLAVGTDTQYF	TGTGCCAGCAGCGCGCCCCTCTCACTAGCGGTGGGCACAGATACGCAGTATTTT
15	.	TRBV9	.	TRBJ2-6	CASSAQVSGANVLTF	TGTGCCAGCAGCGCTCAGGTCTCTGGGGCCAACGTCCTGACTTTC
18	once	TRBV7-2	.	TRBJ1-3	CASSLGSRGISSGNTIYF	TGTGCCAGCAGCTTGGGCTCCCGGGGTATAAGCTCTGGAAACACCATATATTTT
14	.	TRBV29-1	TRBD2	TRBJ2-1	CSATSGGPYNEQFF	TGCAGCGCCACTTCGGGGGGGCCATACAATGAGCAGTTCTTC
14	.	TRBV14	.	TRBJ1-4	CASSQAGGNEKLFF	TGTGCCAGCAGCCAAGCCGGCGGTAATGAAAAACTGTTTTTT
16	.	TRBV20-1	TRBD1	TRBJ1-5	CSASVGTGGANQPQHF	TGCAGTGCTAGTGTTGGGACAGGGGGGGCGAATCAGCCCCAGCATTTT
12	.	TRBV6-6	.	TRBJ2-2	CASSRGTGELFF	TGTGCCAGCAGCCGCGGCACCGGGGAGCTGTTTTTT
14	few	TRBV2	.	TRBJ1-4	CASKVNGPNEKLFF	TGTGCCAGCAAAGTCAACGGTCCTAATGAAAAACTGTTTTTT
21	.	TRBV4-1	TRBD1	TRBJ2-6	CASSARSMTGLLSSGANVLTF	TGCGCCAGCAGCGCCAGATCCATGACAGGGTTACTATCCTCTGGGGCCAACGTCCTGACTTTC
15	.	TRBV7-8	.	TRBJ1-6	CASSFSLRGNSPLHF	TGTGCCAGCAGCTTCTCCCTCAGGGGTAATTCACCCCTCCACTTT
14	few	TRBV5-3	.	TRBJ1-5	CARRVATGNQPQHF	TGTGCCAGAAGGGTCGCGACGGGCAATCAGCCCCAGCATTTT
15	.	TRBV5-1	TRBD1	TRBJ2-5	CASSLTGGRGETQYF	TGCGCCAGCAGCTTGACAGGGGGCAGGGGAGAGACCCAGTACTTC
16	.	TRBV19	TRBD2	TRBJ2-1	CASSNPGLAGAYEQFF	TGTGCCAGTAGTAACCCGGGACTAGCGGGGGCGTATGAGCAGTTCTTC
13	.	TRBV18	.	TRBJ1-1	CASSQLQNTEAFF	TGTGCCAGCTCACAGTTGCAGAACACTGAAGCTTTCTTT
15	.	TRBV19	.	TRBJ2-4	CASSTRTGSGNIQYF	TGTGCCAGTAGTACCAGAACAGGGTCGGGGAACATTCAGTACTTC
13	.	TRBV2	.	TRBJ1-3	CASRTGAGNTIYF	TGTGCCAGCAGAACGGGAGCTGGAAACACCATATATTTT
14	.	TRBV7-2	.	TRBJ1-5	CASSLFSGGQPQHF	TGTGCCAGCAGCTTATTTTCCGGGGGCCAGCCCCAGCATTTT
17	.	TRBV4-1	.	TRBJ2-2	CASSQDLRAPNTGELFF	TGCGCCAGCAGCCAAGATTTGAGGGCCCCGAACACCGGGGAGCTGTTTTTT